This TCR beta chain was captured by sequencing in a study of T cells in Graves' hyperthyroidism and ophthalmopathy. From RNA transcripts, TCR beta CDR3 regions were amplified. First-round RT-PCR of the TCR CDR3 relied on the HTBI primer set. Each CDR3 protein is one row after TCRdb ran MiXCR on the multiplex PCR reads. The repertoire includes 540,000 or so distinct CDR3 sequences, about half of them detected once, and around 20% sits in the top ten. Findings and limits, study-wide: From stable hyperthyroidism, ophthalmopathy was separated by a 13 V-J model.

Uncontrolled infection, other autoimmune disease, pregnancy or lactation barred patients from enrollment. On the basis of clinical symptoms, serum thyroxine and TRAb, thyroid ultrasound and orbital computed tomography, diagnoses were made. A word on this clonotype: Its antigen remains unidentified.

This TCR was sampled from an adult woman with Graves' disease, either hyperthyroidism or ophthalmopathy (not recorded which). The sequenced sample was peripheral blood or thyroid tissue (not recorded which).

CDR3 nucleotide sequence: TGTGCCAGTAGTATGTACAGGGGGGGAAGCTCCTACAATGAGCAGTTCTTC. The encoded protein is CASSMYRGGSSYNEQFF. This chain links TRBV19 with TRBJ2-1, with a weak D call TRBD1 (8 bases). Trimming pared 3 bases from V and 0 bases from J, leaving 15 bases between. CDR3 length: 17 residues. CDR1 is LNHDA and CDR2 is SQIVND in the germline V gene (reference sequence).